The 29 T cell receptor beta chains in this list originate from one sample, sequenced in a study of blood T cell repertoires in COVID-19. Clones were sequenced by immunoSEQ multiplex PCR, and TCRdb holds only the in-frame ones, with some missing. The sample lists fewer than 100,000 clones, 65% to 90% occurring once. The specimen was peripheral blood. These receptors were obtained from a woman aged 45-59 years with acute or convalescent COVID-19.

J is TRBJ2-5 and V is TRBV3-1 (or the pseudogene TRBV3-2), with 9 nucleotides matching TRBD2. V gave up 6 bases and J gave up 2 bases; unmatched junction bases: 7. The CDR3 length is 15 residues. In germline, CDR1 is LGHDT, CDR2 YNNKEL (reference sequence). For the CDR3, the DNA is TGTGCCAGCAGGATTAGCGGGGGCCGTCAAGAGACCCAGTACTTC. Translation: CASRISGGRQETQYF.

The rearrangement joins TRBV19 to TRBJ1-3; no reliable D call. The V gene's germline CDR1 is LNHDA and CDR2 SQIVND (reference sequence). This CDR3 is 13 amino acids long. V was clipped by 6 bases and J by 1 base, with 7 bases between them. CDR3 DNA: TGTGCCAGTAGGACAAGTTCTGGAAACACCATATATTTT. It codes for CASRTSSGNTIYF.

The gene calls are TRBV9 and TRBJ1-2; D may be TRBD1 (5 bases). Germline V gives CDR1 SGDLS, CDR2 YYNGEE. This CDR3 region has 12 residues. The V end was cut by 3 bases, the J end by 5 bases, with 8 bases between. The CDR3 nucleotides read TGTGCCAGCAGCGCCGACAGATATGGCTACACCTTC. This gives the protein CASSADRYGYTF.

The chain employs TRBV7-9 and TRBJ2-1; possibly TRBD2 for D (6 bases). Trimming removed 8 bases from V and 6 bases from J, with 20 bases in between. The V gene's germline CDR1 is SEHNR and CDR2 FQNEAQ (reference sequence). The CDR3 has 15 residues. CDR3: CASGGDAVGRNEQFF. CDR3 DNA sequence: TGTGCCAGCGGAGGGGACGCGGTCGGTCGCAATGAGCAGTTCTTC.

V is TRBV10-3 and J is TRBJ1-5; perhaps TRBD1 as D (6 bases). Germline V gene lookup returns CDR1 ENHRY and CDR2 SYGVKD. V was clipped by 8 bases and J by 0 bases, with 11 bases between them. CDR3 length: 14 amino acids. The CDR3 here is CAIRQENSNQPQHF. The CDR3 nucleotides read TGTGCCATCCGACAGGAAAATAGCAATCAGCCCCAGCATTTT.

The chain combines TRBV5-5 with TRBJ2-3; maybe TRBD2 (6 bases). Germline V gives CDR1 SGHKS, CDR2 YYEKEE (reference sequence). V lost 4 bases to trimming and J lost 2 bases, with 11 bases between them. The CDR3 covers 14 residues. CDR3 region: CASSTGLLTDTQYF. In DNA form, the CDR3 reads TGTGCCAGCAGCACGGGACTTCTCACAGATACGCAGTATTTT.

DNA of the CDR3: TGTGCCAGCAGTCGAGGGGCGGGGAGCTCCTACAATGAGCAGTTCTTC. This codes for CASSRGAGSSYNEQFF. The chain is built from TRBV7-2 and TRBJ2-1; D may be TRBD2 (6 bases). Germline assignment: CDR1 SGHTA and CDR2 FQGNSA. The length of the CDR3 is 16 residues. The V end lost 6 bases, the J end lost 0 bases, and 15 bases lay between the germline ends.

The gene calls are TRBV12-5 and TRBJ2-7; 8 bases are a match to TRBD1. Germline V CDR1 and CDR2: LGHNT, FRNRAP. CDR3 length: 13 residues. V shed 3 bases and J 3 bases; nucleotides not matched to a gene: 1. The CDR3 sequence is CASGFDRGYEQYF. The CDR3 nucleotides read TGTGCTAGTGGTTTTGACAGGGGCTACGAGCAGTACTTC.

The rearrangement joins TRBV19 to TRBJ1-2; TRBD1 is a possible D gene (6 bases). The V end was cut by 6 bases, the J end by 3 bases, with 17 bases between. The CDR3 covers 15 residues. Germline V gene lookup returns CDR1 LNHDA and CDR2 SQIVND (reference sequence). The CDR3 is CASSRGQGRDYGYTF. For the CDR3, the DNA is TGTGCCAGTAGCCGTGGGCAGGGGAGGGACTATGGCTACACCTTC. The full variable domain, its missing parts supplied by reference TRBV19 and TRBJ1-2, is DGGITQSPKYLFRKEGQNVTLSCEQNLNHDAMYWYRQDPGQGLRLIYYSQIVNDFQKGDIAEGYSVSREKKESFPLTVTSAQKNPTAFYLCASSRGQGRDYGYTFGSGTRLTVV.

This clone has more than one count but fewer than ten. This chain connects TRBV5-6 to TRBJ2-7, with D unresolved. Per the germline V gene, CDR1 is SGHDT and CDR2 is YYEEEE. The CDR3 extends over 14 amino acids. V was clipped by 0 bases and J by 0 bases, with 7 bases between them. The CDR3 nucleotides read TGTGCCAGCAGCTTGGGGCCCTTCTCCTACGAGCAGTACTTC. Residues: CASSLGPFSYEQYF.

The CDR3 nucleotides read TGTGCCAGCTCAGAGGCTGATACGCAGTATTTT. Translation gives CASSEADTQYF. J is TRBJ2-3 and V is TRBV18, with D hard to call. CDR3 size: 11 residues. Trimming took 5 bases from V and 6 from J, leaving 6 bases between them. Looked up from germline, CDR1 is KGHSH and CDR2 is LQKENI.

V and J are TRBV11-2 and TRBJ1-4; no definite D call. This CDR3 comprises 14 residues. The germline CDR1 and CDR2 sequences are SGHAT and FQNNGV. V was cut by 5 bases and J by 6 bases, with 13 bases left in between. The CDR3 reads CASSQAGNYEKLFF. The CDR3 DNA follows: TGTGCCAGCAGCCAGGCAGGCAATTATGAAAAACTGTTTTTT.

This chain connects TRBV4-2 to TRBJ2-5; TRBD1 is a possible D gene (5 bases). From germline, CDR1 is LGHNA and CDR2 YNFKEQ. The length of the CDR3 is 13 residues. V shed 4 bases and J shed 4 bases, with 10 bases lying between them. The CDR3 DNA is TGTGCCAGCAGCCCTGATAGGGGAGAGACCCAGTACTTC. Protein sequence: CASSPDRGETQYF.

This rearrangement joins TRBV9 to TRBJ2-7; TRBD1 aligns across 8 bases. Germline loops: CDR1 SGDLS, CDR2 YYNGEE. With 0 bases clipped from V and 6 bases from J, the junction kept 5 bases outside the gene matches. The CDR3 is 14 residues long. CDR3 coding DNA: TGTGCCAGCAGCGTAGGGCCCCAGGGGGCCGAGCAGTACTTC. The encoded protein is CASSVGPQGAEQYF. Full variable domain (outside the CDR3, taken from reference TRBV9 and TRBJ2-7): DSGVTQTPKHLITATGQRVTLRCSPRSGDLSVYWYQQSLDQGLQFLIQYYNGEERAKGNILERFSAQQFPDLHSELNLSSLELGDSALYFCASSVGPQGAEQYFGPGTRLTVT.

This clone was seen a handful of times. The chain recombines TRBV6-2 or TRBV6-3 with TRBJ2-1; 7 nucleotides line up with TRBD2. Germline values: CDR1 MNHEY, CDR2 SVGEGT. CDR3 length equals 14 residues. After removal of 2 bases from V and 4 bases from J, the junction contained 2 bases not matched to a gene. The CDR3: CASSYPSGYNEQFF. Written as DNA, the CDR3 is TGTGCCAGCAGTTACCCTAGCGGTTACAATGAGCAGTTCTTC.

This chain connects TRBV11-2 to TRBJ2-6; D ambiguous. V dropped 5 bases and J dropped 0 bases, with 11 bases sitting between them. Germline CDR1 SGHAT, CDR2 FQNNGV. This CDR3 has 16 residues. The CDR3 is CASSPWATSGANVLTF. CDR3 DNA: TGTGCCAGCAGCCCCTGGGCTACCTCTGGGGCCAACGTCCTGACTTTC. The whole variable domain, filled in from reference TRBV11-2 and TRBJ2-6, reads EAGVAQSPRYKIIEKRQSVAFWCNPISGHATLYWYQQILGQGPKLLIQFQNNGVVDDSQLPKDRFSAERLKGVDSTLKIQPAKLEDSAVYLCASSPWATSGANVLTFGAGSRLTVL.

The genes are TRBV7-2 and TRBJ2-5, with 10 bases that match TRBD1. V trimming: 1 base; J trimming: 4 bases; junction bases outside the gene matches: 0. Germline CDR1 SGHTA, CDR2 FQGNSA. There are 14 residues in the CDR3. The CDR3 coding sequence is TGTGCCAGCAGCTTAGGGGACAGGGGAGAGACCCAGTACTTC. It is translated as CASSLGDRGETQYF.

This clone was seen a single time. CDR3 in amino acids: CSVFGQGAQGYTF. In DNA form, the CDR3 reads TGCAGCGTTTTTGGACAGGGGGCGCAAGGCTACACCTTC. This rearrangement joins TRBV29-1 to TRBJ1-2; 11 bases agree with TRBD1. Germline loops: CDR1 SQVTM, CDR2 ANQGSEA. The CDR3 runs 13 residues. V gave up 5 bases and J gave up 8 bases; unmatched junction bases: 7.

The J gene is TRBJ2-1, the V gene TRBV12-5, with 7 bases lining up with TRBD1. CDR1 and CDR2 (germline): LGHNT, FRNRAP. V lost 6 bases, J lost 7 bases, and 12 bases stayed unmatched. This CDR3 is built from 15 residues. The DNA of the CDR3 is TGTGCTAGTGGACCTCTTAAAACAGGGGCGAATGAGCAGTTCTTC. Translating gives CASGPLKTGANEQFF.

The chain joins TRBV24-1 to TRBJ2-1, with 10 nucleotides matching TRBD2. Per germline, CDR1 KGHDR and CDR2 SFDVKD. This CDR3 contains 17 residues. With 3 bases clipped from V and 3 bases from J, the junction kept 7 bases outside the gene matches. The CDR3 loop is CATSDGASGRNYNEQFF. DNA for the CDR3: TGTGCCACCAGTGATGGCGCTAGCGGGAGAAACTACAATGAGCAGTTCTTC.

The chain recombines TRBV6-5 with TRBJ1-1; D unresolved. The V gene's germline CDR1 is MNHEY and CDR2 SVGAGI. Trimming took off 10 bases at V and 7 bases at J, with 25 bases between the two ends. The CDR3 loop spans 15 amino acids. CDR3 in amino acids: CATCSRGRQSVEAFF. CDR3 bases: TGTGCCACCTGCTCGAGAGGGAGGCAGAGTGTTGAAGCTTTCTTT.

This clone showed up just a few times. This sequence joins TRBV5-4 and TRBJ1-2, with a tentative D call TRBD1 (5 bases). V was trimmed by 4 bases and J by 4 bases, leaving 14 bases between them. This CDR3 contains 14 residues. In germline, CDR1 is SGHNT, CDR2 YYREEE (reference sequence). The CDR3 reads CASSANQGGYGYTF. The CDR3 nucleotides are TGTGCCAGCAGCGCTAACCAGGGTGGCTATGGCTACACCTTC. The entire variable domain, with the rest obtained from reference TRBV5-4 and TRBJ1-2, is as follows: ETGVTQSPTHLIKTRGQQVTLRCSSQSGHNTVSWYQQALGQGPQFIFQYYREEENGRGNFPPRFSGLQFPNYSSELNVNALELDDSALYLCASSANQGGYGYTFGSGTRLTVV.

The rearrangement uses TRBV7-9 and TRBJ1-3, with a weak D call TRBD1 (6 bases). The CDR3 is 13 amino acids. CDR1 is SEHNR, CDR2 FQNEAQ, per germline (reference sequence). Trimming pared 6 bases from V and 3 bases from J, leaving 9 bases between. In DNA form, the CDR3 reads TGTGCCAGCAGTCGGACAGTTGGAAACACCATATATTTT. Its protein is CASSRTVGNTIYF.

The V and J genes are TRBV9 and TRBJ2-3, with D unclear. The CDR3 totals 14 residues. Trimming took 0 bases from V and 2 from J, leaving 7 bases between them. Germline V lookup: CDR1 SGDLS, CDR2 YYNGEE. CDR3 sequence: CASSVASYTDTQYF. In nucleotides, the CDR3 is TGTGCCAGCAGCGTAGCTTCCTACACAGATACGCAGTATTTT.

J is TRBJ2-5 and V is TRBV7-3; 7 bases line up with TRBD1. The CDR3 is 14 residues long. Trimming at V came to 5 bases and at J to 5 bases, leaving 8 bases not matched to a gene. Germline lookup yields CDR1 SGHTA and CDR2 FQGTGA. DNA for the CDR3: TGTGCCAGCAGCACCTCAGGGGGATATGAGACCCAGTACTTC. It translates to CASSTSGGYETQYF.

This clone was detected only once. The chain carries TRBV27 and TRBJ2-7; no definite D call. The CDR3 sequence is 13 residues long. Trimming left V 5 bases short and J 3 bases short, with 11 bases between. Germline V gene sequence: CDR1 MNHEY, CDR2 SMNVEV (reference sequence). The chain's CDR3 is CASSPTNNYEQYF. For the CDR3, the DNA is TGTGCCAGCAGTCCGACAAATAACTACGAGCAGTACTTC.

The table lists this clone with a count of one. The J gene is TRBJ2-1, the V gene TRBV7-2; TRBD1 is a possible D gene (5 bases). The V and J ends lost 6 bases and 3 bases respectively, with 9 bases between them. In germline, CDR1 is SGHTA, CDR2 FQGNSA. The CDR3 contains 13 residues. The CDR3 protein is CASSVDSYNEQFF. The CDR3 region has the DNA TGTGCCAGCAGTGTAGACAGCTACAATGAGCAGTTCTTC.

This clone showed up just a few times. This chain connects TRBV4-1 to TRBJ2-1, with D perhaps TRBD1 (5 bases). CDR1 is MGHRA and CDR2 is YSYEKL in the germline V gene. The V end lost 2 bases, the J end lost 6 bases, and 14 bases lay between the germline ends. The CDR3 consists of 15 residues. CDR3 region: CASSQPLPQGNEQFF. CDR3 nucleotides: TGCGCCAGCAGCCAACCATTACCCCAGGGCAATGAGCAGTTCTTC.

V usage is TRBV7-9 and J usage is TRBJ2-1; 11 bases match TRBD1. Germline values: CDR1 SEHNR, CDR2 FQNEAQ (reference sequence). This CDR3 has 14 residues. The V and J ends lost 4 bases and 8 bases, in that order; junction bases with no gene match: 4. In DNA, the CDR3 is TGTGCCAGCAGCTCCCGGACAGGGGGCGATGAGCAGTTCTTC. Translated: CASSSRTGGDEQFF.